This T cell receptor (beta chain) was sequenced for a study of vaccination and CD4 T cells after COVID-19. Cultured CD4+ T cells had their DNA profiled by the Oncomine TCR Beta short-read assay. MiXCR was run by TCRdb on the PCR reads, yielding one entry per CDR3 protein. The sample includes roughly 26,000 distinct CDR3 sequences, 64% seen only once; the top ten take roughly 5%. Treatment: approximately nine-day PBMC culture with coronavirus spike peptide pools or control peptides (ViraFEST assay). The ends lost 5 bases at V and 6 bases at J; junction bases unmatched: 9. The length of the CDR3 is 14 residues. CDR1 MNHEY and CDR2 SMNVEV come from the germline V gene (reference sequence). For this clonotype: Its antigen is unidentified.

This chain uses TRBV27 with TRBJ2-5, with 7 positions matching TRBD2. Sequencing was done on a sample of CD4+ T cells from blood, cultured in vitro. This TCR came from a human donor who had recovered from COVID-19. The CDR3 nucleotides read TGTGCCAGCAGTCCCCCGGGCGGGAGTAAGACCCAGTACTTC. Its protein product is CASSPPGGSKTQYF.